This T cell receptor beta chain was identified in a study of graft-versus-host responses after intestinal transplantation. Background on the study: Recipients underwent multivisceral, liver-intestinal, or isolated intestinal transplants.

The CDR3 sequence is 13 residues long. Germline V gene lookup returns CDR1 ENHRY and CDR2 SYGVKD. With 8 bases removed from V and 4 bases from J, the gap between germline ends came to 14 bases. Libraries were prepared by immunoSEQ multiplex PCR; TCRdb keeps only in-frame clonotypes and omits some of them. The sample shows thousands of clones, around 70% of them seen only once. As for this clone: Its target is not known.

Study observations and caveats: Some patients had graft-donor T cell macrochimerism. In their allografts, the ratios of graft-versus-host to host-versus-graft T cell clones were high. An association linked early post-transplant HvG declines with peak circulating GvH clone levels.

The V call is TRBV10-3, the J call TRBJ1-2; possibly TRBD1 for D (5 bases). This receptor was identified in a human patient who received an intestinal transplant, so some T cells may come from the graft donor. Sample: PBMCs, taken roughly 540 days after intestinal transplant. The CDR3 spells CAISGWGIYGYTF. CDR3 nucleotide sequence: TGTGCCATCTCTGGATGGGGGATCTATGGCTACACCTTC.